This T cell receptor beta chain was retrieved from a study of T cell changes during pregnancy in multiple sclerosis. TCRdb's table, derived via immunoSEQ multiplex PCR, lists solely in-frame clones and lacks some. The repertoire holds about 48,000 clones, with about 94% as singletons. This CDR3 has 13 residues. Deletions cut 3 bases from V and 11 bases from J, with 12 bases between. The V gene's germline CDR1 is SGDLS and CDR2 YYNGEE. This specimen was CD4+ T cells from peripheral blood mononuclear cells, taken in the first trimester of pregnancy. The rearrangement uses TRBV9 and TRBJ1-6; no clear D gene. This sequence was found in a female donor with multiple sclerosis, enrolled in a pregnancy study. In nucleotides, the CDR3 is TGTGCCAGCAGCGAAGCCATGCCGGCACCCCTCCACTTT. Protein sequence: CASSEAMPAPLHF.